This paragraph reports one T cell receptor beta chain. The record originates from a study of blood T cell repertoires in COVID-19. Study-wide background: Samples of COVID-19 (acute and convalescent) were obtained from the United States, Italy and Spain. T cells, B-cell-depleted T cells, or PBMCs provided the cDNA or gDNA that served as material.

Germline trimming cut 4 bases from V and 0 bases from J; bases unmatched to any gene: 3. The CDR3 consists of 14 residues. CDR1 and CDR2 (germline): SGHRS, YFSETQ. Original methodology: The assay estimated nucleated cells by amplifying reference gene primers. Using immunoSEQ multiplex PCR, the repertoire was profiled, and TCRdb retains in-frame clones only, with some absent. Clonal size and the V and J genes are those of that table, whereas D and trimming came from the DNA. Of over 45,000 clones detected, roughly 90% appear once; the ten largest clones hold about 29%. The sequencing input was peripheral blood. This chain joins TRBV5-1 and TRBJ2-5; 7 bases map to TRBD2. The source of this sequence is a woman of 80 years or more with acute or convalescent COVID-19. The CDR3 reads CASSPLADQETQYF. The DNA for the CDR3 is TGCGCCAGCAGCCCCCTAGCGGACCAAGAGACCCAGTACTTC.